This TCR beta chain was recorded in a study of blood T cell repertoires in COVID-19. The wider study: Spain, Italy and the United States supplied samples that represented acute and convalescent COVID-19. From T cells, B-cell-depleted T cells, or PBMCs came the material, which was cDNA or gDNA.

V lost 8 bases and J lost 2, with 12 bases in between. CDR3 length: 13 residues. Germline V gene lookup returns CDR1 ENHRY and CDR2 SYGVKD. As handled by the study authors: Amplified reference gene primers provided the basis for estimating nucleated cell counts. Only in-frame clones appear in the TCRdb table, and some are missing; sequencing was by immunoSEQ multiplex PCR. That table gives V, J and clone size, and the DNA gave D and trimming. Of about 670,000 clones in the sample, more than 80% were seen once. The receptor's source is a woman in her late teens or twenties with acute or convalescent COVID-19. What was sequenced was peripheral blood. The chain couples TRBV10-3 to TRBJ1-1; D remains ambiguous. CDR3 DNA sequence: TGTGCCATCGCCTGGTCAGAAAACACTGAAGCTTTCTTT. Protein: CAIAWSENTEAFF.